The clone carrying this T cell receptor (beta chain) was seen only once. Antigen: not known. The sample comes from a study of shared clonotypes between healthy human individuals. Across the whole study: The study drew on a couple of women and three men aged 18 to 49 as donors.

Unsorted PBMCs provided DNA that was sequenced on ten immunoSEQ deep assay plates. Libraries were prepared by immunoSEQ multiplex PCR; TCRdb keeps only in-frame clonotypes and omits some of them. The profile shows about 500,000 clones, roughly 80% of them singletons. Study-level results: Sampling involved blood alone; tissue repertoires likely differ.

Sample: PBMCs. This TCR was sampled from a woman aged 40-49 years in good health. Some clones in this sample may be carry-over from other donors' samples.

The CDR3 DNA is TGTGCCAGCAGCCAATCGGACAGGGGGGAGACCCAGTACTTC. Residues: CASSQSDRGETQYF. The chain links TRBV4-2 to TRBJ2-5, with 10 bases fitting TRBD1. The CDR3 totals 14 residues. Germline V gives CDR1 LGHNA, CDR2 YNFKEQ. V was clipped by 2 bases and J by 5 bases; unmatched bases: 2.